These T cell receptor beta chains were read from a single sample in a study of cytomegalovirus exposure and HLA in healthy donors. Using immunoSEQ multiplex PCR, the repertoire was profiled, and TCRdb retains in-frame clones only, with some absent. The repertoire holds 76,000 or so clones, over 85% seen once, with 2% to 2.5% in the top ten. The sequencing sample was made of PBMCs. These receptor sequences come from a woman under 30 in good health and CMV-seronegative. Each CDR3 is given with its conserved first and last residue. D genes are given only for firm matches.

V	D	J	CDR3
TRBV5-1	-	TRBJ1-2	CASSRDGGGYGYTF
TRBV30	-	TRBJ1-5	CAWSSGIDQPQHF
TRBV7-9	-	TRBJ2-7	CASIARTTNSYEQYF
TRBV6-1	TRBD2	TRBJ2-1	CASSESGLGARDEQFF
TRBV18	-	TRBJ2-5	CASSPPDLIGVETQYF
TRBV19	TRBD1	TRBJ1-5	CASNPDRGPWQPQHF
TRBV9	TRBD2	TRBJ2-3	CASSFRLAGSDTQYF
TRBV30	-	TRBJ1-1	CAWSVLLQGHTEAFF
TRBV11-3	-	TRBJ1-1	CASSLESGIPEAFF
TRBV6-1	TRBD1	TRBJ2-7	CASSMGQGAYEQYF
TRBV5-5	-	TRBJ1-1	CASSLTDPGFYYAEAFF
TRBV10-1	-	TRBJ2-1	CASSDRGDEQFF
TRBV19	TRBD1	TRBJ1-1	CASTLEGTGGTWTEAFF
TRBV5-1	-	TRBJ2-7	CASSIQGGGRSDEQYF
TRBV30	-	TRBJ2-1	CAWSVRALSYNEQFF
TRBV6-6	TRBD1	TRBJ1-5	CASSSQGANQPQHF
TRBV2	-	TRBJ2-5	CASRREIGPYF
TRBV11-2	TRBD1	TRBJ1-2	CASSFLTGINYGYTF
TRBV6-1	-	TRBJ1-5	CASSELEGLSNQPQHF
TRBV18	TRBD2	TRBJ2-1	CASSPDGLAGPYNEQFF
TRBV18	-	TRBJ1-1	CASSPSKQLYTEAFF
TRBV7-9	TRBD1	TRBJ2-3	CASSLRQGPHTDTQYF
TRBV27	-	TRBJ1-1	CASSSAGMNTEAFF
TRBV7-9	TRBD1	TRBJ1-2	CASSSPPRDRGYYGYTF
TRBV5-1	-	TRBJ2-1	CASSFIYGVNEQFF
TRBV18	TRBD2	TRBJ2-3	CASSYVAGGRTDTQYF
TRBV27	TRBD1	TRBJ2-2	CASSLPGGTGELFF
TRBV7-9	TRBD2	TRBJ2-3	CASSTAQLAGGLLTQYF